These T cell receptor beta chains were read from a single sample in a study of blood T cell repertoires in COVID-19. Libraries were prepared by immunoSEQ multiplex PCR; TCRdb keeps only in-frame clonotypes and omits some of them. The table shows roughly 54,000 clones, with more than 75% occurring only once. The source material was peripheral blood. The receptors derive from a woman in her fifties or sixties with COVID-19, enrolled during active disease. Both conserved end residues are part of each CDR3. Clone sizes are given selectively: once, few, many, or a class where the clone is expanded.

v_call	clone_size	j_call	cdr3_aa
TRBV7-2	.	TRBJ2-7	CASSLAGTSEYEQYF
TRBV5-5	.	TRBJ2-1	CASSLSGSSYNEQFF
TRBV4-1	.	TRBJ2-3	CASSPADGSDTQYF
TRBV10-3	few	TRBJ2-7	CAMSSGTYEQYF
TRBV3-1/TRBV3-2	.	TRBJ1-6	CASSQDRRQPFVPLHF
TRBV6-2/TRBV6-3	.	TRBJ1-5	CASSYGGFSDQPQHF
TRBV2	few	TRBJ1-5	CASRGQGIYQPQHF
TRBV11-2	.	TRBJ2-7	CASSLGQGAYEQYF
TRBV11-2	.	TRBJ1-6	CASSLSRGANSPLHF
TRBV6-2/TRBV6-3	once	TRBJ1-2	CASSYGATYGYTF
TRBV15	.	TRBJ1-2	CATSRDRTGEVYGYTF
TRBV24-1	.	TRBJ2-5	CATSDSVPVGGGETQYF
TRBV9	once	TRBJ1-3	CASSVDPAGNTIYF
TRBV19	few	TRBJ2-2	CASSRVLGSGELFF
TRBV5-8	.	TRBJ1-5	CASSFGFVQPQHF
TRBV6-5	.	TRBJ1-2	CASHQSTGSRYGYTF
TRBV18	once	TRBJ2-2	CASSPFLLSGTGAGELFF
TRBV21-1	.	TRBJ2-1	CASSARTSGPLSSYNEQFF
TRBV10-3	.	TRBJ2-2	CAATRLAGGSGELFF